The clone carrying this T cell receptor (beta chain) was found many times. The antigen remains unidentified. The read gets to within 3 residues of the CDR3 end, and the germline J gene fills in the rest. Produced via immunoSEQ multiplex PCR; TCRdb's table is partial and in-frame only. The sample includes about 35,000 clones, none of them occurring once. These data are taken from a study of T cell clonality in common variable immunodeficiency. Study conclusions and caveats: Shared TCRbeta clones were fewer between CVID subjects than controls. CVID subjects showed higher TCRbeta clonality than healthy controls.

Germline V gene sequence: CDR1 SGHDT, CDR2 YYEEEE. CDR3 length: 15 residues. V trimming: 0 bases; J trimming: 5 bases; junction bases outside the gene matches: 4. Sequenced input: peripheral blood mononuclear cells. The V gene is TRBV5-6, the J gene TRBJ2-1, with 8 bases fitting TRBD2. The receptor was isolated from a person between 18 and 69 years old in good health. The sequenced CDR3 bases are TGTGCCAGCAGCTTGGGAGCGGGAGAACACAATGAG. It specifies CASSLGAGEHNE. The entire CDR3 protein reads CASSLGAGEHNEQFF.